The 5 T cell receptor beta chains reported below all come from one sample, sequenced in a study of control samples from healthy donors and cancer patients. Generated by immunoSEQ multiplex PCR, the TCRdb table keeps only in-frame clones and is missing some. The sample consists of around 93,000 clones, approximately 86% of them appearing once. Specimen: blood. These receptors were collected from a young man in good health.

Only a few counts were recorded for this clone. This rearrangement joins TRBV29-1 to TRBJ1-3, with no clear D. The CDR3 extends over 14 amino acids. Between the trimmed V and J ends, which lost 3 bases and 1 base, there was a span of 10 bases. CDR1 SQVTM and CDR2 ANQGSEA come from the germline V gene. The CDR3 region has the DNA TGCAGCGTTGATGCCGGGCTATCTGGAAACACCATATATTTT. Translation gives CSVDAGLSGNTIYF. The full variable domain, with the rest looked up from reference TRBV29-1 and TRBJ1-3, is SAVISQKPSRDICQRGTSLTIQCQVDSQVTMMFWYRQQPGQSLTLIATANQGSEATYESGFVIDKFPISRPNLTFSTLTVSNMSPEDSSIYLCSVDAGLSGNTIYFGEGSWLTVV.

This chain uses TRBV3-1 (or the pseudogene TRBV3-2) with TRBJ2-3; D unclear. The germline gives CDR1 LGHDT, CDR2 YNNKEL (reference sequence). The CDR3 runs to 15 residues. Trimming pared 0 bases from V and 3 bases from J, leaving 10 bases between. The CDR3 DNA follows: TGTGCCAGCAGCCAAGACCCAGCCCGGACAGATACGCAGTATTTT. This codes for CASSQDPARTDTQYF.

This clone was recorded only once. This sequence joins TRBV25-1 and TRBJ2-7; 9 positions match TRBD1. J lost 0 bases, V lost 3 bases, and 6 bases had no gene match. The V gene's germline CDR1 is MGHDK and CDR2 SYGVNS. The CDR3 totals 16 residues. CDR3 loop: CASSDQGQGSSYEQYF. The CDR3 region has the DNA TGTGCCAGCAGTGATCAAGGACAGGGGAGCTCCTACGAGCAGTACTTC.

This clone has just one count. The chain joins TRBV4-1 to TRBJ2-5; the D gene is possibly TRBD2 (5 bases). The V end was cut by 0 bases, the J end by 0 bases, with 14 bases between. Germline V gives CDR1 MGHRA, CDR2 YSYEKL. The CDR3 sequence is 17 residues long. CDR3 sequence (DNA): TGCGCCAGCAGCCAAGATGGACTCCTTCAGTACCAAGAGACCCAGTACTTC. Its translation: CASSQDGLLQYQETQYF.

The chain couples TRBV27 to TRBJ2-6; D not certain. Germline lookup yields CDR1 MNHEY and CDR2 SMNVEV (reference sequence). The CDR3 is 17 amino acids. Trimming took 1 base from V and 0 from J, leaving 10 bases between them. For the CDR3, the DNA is TGTGCCAGCAGTTTATTCCCAGGTACCTCTGGGGCCAACGTCCTGACTTTC. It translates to CASSLFPGTSGANVLTF.